A selection of T cell receptor beta chains follows, all from one sample in a study of cytomegalovirus exposure and HLA in healthy donors. Assay: immunoSEQ multiplex PCR; the TCRdb copy retains only in-frame clones and omits some. The repertoire holds under 200,000 clones, with around 63% as singletons. The sample comprised PBMCs. Source of these receptors: a woman aged 18-30 years in good health and CMV-seropositive. Both conserved end residues are part of each CDR3. D genes are given only for firm matches. Clone size is stated in some rows and not others, as once, few, many or a class when expanded.

j_gene | abundance | v_gene | d_gene | CDR3nt | CDR3aa
TRBJ2-7 | NA | TRBV5-1 | NA | TGCGCCAGCAAATTGGGGGGACTCAGCTCCTACGAGCAGTACTTC | CASKLGGLSSYEQYF
TRBJ1-2 | NA | TRBV4-3 | NA | TGCGCCAGCAGCCAAGACTCAATGACAGCGACTAACTATGGCTACACCTTC | CASSQDSMTATNYGYTF
TRBJ1-1 | few | TRBV19 | NA | TGTGCCAGTAGTATGGTGGGGGCAGAAACTGAAGCTTTCTTT | CASSMVGAETEAFF
TRBJ2-2 | NA | TRBV19 | NA | TGTGCCAGTAGCCAGGCCCGCGGTCGGGGGAACACCGGGGAGCTGTTTTTT | CASSQARGRGNTGELFF
TRBJ2-5 | NA | TRBV19 | NA | TGTGCCGTCAGCGGATACCAAGAGACCCAGTACTTC | CAVSGYQETQYF
TRBJ1-1 | NA | TRBV27 | NA | TGTGCCAGCAGTTTCGTTTCGAACACTGAAGCTTTCTTT | CASSFVSNTEAFF
TRBJ2-3 | NA | TRBV6-1 | NA | TGTGCCAGCAGTGAGTTAGCTCCAGATACGCAGTATTTT | CASSELAPDTQYF
TRBJ1-5 | NA | TRBV7-9 | NA | TGTGCCAGCAGCCCAGGTGCAGGGTTTGAGAGCAATCAGCCCCAGCATTTT | CASSPGAGFESNQPQHF
TRBJ2-6 | NA | TRBV4-3 | TRBD2 | TGCGCCAGCAGCCACCTAGCGGGGGGGCTGGGGGCCAACGTCCTGACTTTC | CASSHLAGGLGANVLTF
TRBJ2-5 | NA | TRBV7-3 | NA | TGTGCCAGCAGCTTACAAGGGAGGCGGGAGACCCAGTACTTC | CASSLQGRRETQYF
TRBJ2-7 | once | TRBV5-1 | TRBD2 | TGCGCCAGCAGCTTGGTTAGCGGGAGAAACGAGCAGTACTTC | CASSLVSGRNEQYF
TRBJ1-2 | NA | TRBV7-8 | TRBD1 | TGTGCCAGCAGCATGGGACAGGGGTTTGGCTACACCTTC | CASSMGQGFGYTF
TRBJ2-3 | NA | TRBV7-9 | NA | TGTGCCAGCCAGGGAGATACGCAGTATTTT | CASQGDTQYF